This TCR beta chain was retrieved from a study of shared clonotypes between healthy human individuals. Study-level findings and limits: The authors expected sequencing depth to affect clonotype sharing among donors.

Trimming removed 1 base at V and 7 bases at J, with 5 bases between. CDR3 size: 12 residues. From germline, CDR1 is LGHNA and CDR2 YNFKEQ. As regards this clone: Its antigen is undetermined.

In replicate PCRs of sorted subsets, roughly 190 ng DNA, approximately 30,000 T cell genomes, was used. Measured with immunoSEQ multiplex PCR; TCRdb has only the in-frame clones, and not every one. The table includes around 1.1 million clones, approximately 77% detected once. The sequence derives from a man aged 18 to 30 in good health. Some clones in this sample may be carry-over from other donors' samples. The chain employs TRBV4-2 and TRBJ2-1; no clear D. Sequencing used memory CD4+ T cells from PBMCs. Subset: CD45RA-negative fraction. The CDR3 sequence: CASSQAGNEQFF. The CDR3 DNA is TGTGCCAGCAGCCAAGCCGGAAATGAGCAGTTCTTC.